This TCR beta chain was observed in a study of cytomegalovirus exposure and HLA in healthy donors. A note on this clone: Its antigen is currently unknown.

The method was immunoSEQ multiplex PCR; TCRdb's version includes in-frame clones alone and lacks a portion of them. The table lists 130,000 to 150,000 clones, less than 90% of them singletons. Findings of the study overall: Among TCR beta chains, those listed as cytomegalovirus-associated numbered roughly 150.

V was clipped by 2 bases and J by 8 bases, with 18 bases between them. The CDR3 spans 15 residues. Per germline, CDR1 MDHEN and CDR2 SYDVKM. The genes are TRBV28 and TRBJ1-2; D unresolved. The source material was PBMCs. This clonotype was obtained from a man younger than 35 in good health and CMV-seronegative. As DNA, the CDR3 is TGTGCCAGCAGTTTACCCGCCATGGGAGTTGGAGGCTACACCTTC. Its translation: CASSLPAMGVGGYTF.